The next 26 T cell receptor beta chains were all read from a single sample in a study of PD-L1 blockade in urothelial cancer. The sample's time point: pretreatment peripheral blood. Clones were sequenced by immunoSEQ multiplex PCR, and TCRdb holds only the in-frame ones, with some missing. The sample lists roughly 63,000 clones; under 90% were seen once. The sample consisted of PBMCs, taken around atezolizumab (anti-PD-L1) treatment. Receptors were obtained from a man in his 70s with urothelial cancer.

The chain has TRBV7-2 and TRBJ2-1; the match to TRBD1 covers 9 bases. The CDR3 has 14 residues. The germline gives CDR1 SGHTA, CDR2 FQGNSA. Losses at the gene ends were 8 bases for V and 7 bases for J; bases not matched to a gene: 9. Here the CDR3 DNA reads TGTGCCAGCGGGGGACAGGGTCTTTGGAATGAGCAGTTCTTC. It codes for CASGGQGLWNEQFF.

V gene TRBV27 combines with J gene TRBJ1-1, with TRBD1 identical over 8 bases. The CDR3 loop spans 13 amino acids. The V and J ends lost 4 bases and 8 bases, in that order; junction bases with no gene match: 6. Germline-derived CDR1 and CDR2 are MNHEY and SMNVEV (reference sequence). CDR3 protein: CASSSSRTGEAFF. CDR3 bases: TGTGCCAGCAGTTCCTCCCGGACAGGGGAAGCTTTCTTT.

This clone came up a few times. The V and J genes are TRBV6-1 and TRBJ1-2; the D is unclear. V was cut by 1 base and J by 4 bases, with 4 bases left in between. The CDR3 totals 12 residues. The germline V gene encodes CDR1 MNHNS and CDR2 SASEGT. The CDR3 reads CASSEGSYGYTF. CDR3 DNA: TGTGCCAGCAGTGAAGGGAGCTATGGCTACACCTTC.

The V call is TRBV4-2, the J call TRBJ2-1; 7 positions match TRBD2. The CDR3 totals 14 residues. Trimming took 6 bases from V and 2 from J; bases not matched to a gene: 4. CDR1 and CDR2 (germline): LGHNA, YNFKEQ. The CDR3 sequence is CASRQRGAYNEQFF. As DNA, the CDR3 is TGTGCCAGCAGGCAGCGGGGAGCCTACAATGAGCAGTTCTTC.

The chain joins TRBV11-2 to TRBJ2-5; a weak D match, TRBD2 (5 bases). Between the trimmed V and J ends, which lost 5 bases and 4 bases, there was a span of 14 bases. Germline CDR1 is SGHAT and CDR2 is FQNNGV. The CDR3 is 14 residues long. The CDR3 is CASSDPRGLETQYF. CDR3 bases: TGTGCCAGCAGCGATCCCCGGGGTCTAGAGACCCAGTACTTC.

The V gene is TRBV6-1, the J gene TRBJ2-5, with 11 bases lining up with TRBD2. Germline-derived CDR1 and CDR2 are MNHNS and SASEGT. The CDR3 sequence is 15 residues long. V was clipped by 6 bases and J by 0 bases; unmatched bases: 3. CDR3 sequence (DNA): TGTGCCAGCAGGGGACTAGCGGTTCACCAAGAGACCCAGTACTTC. It specifies CASRGLAVHQETQYF.

The rearrangement joins TRBV27 to TRBJ1-2, with no clear D. CDR3 length: 13 amino acids. Between the trimmed V and J ends, which lost 3 bases and 8 bases, there was a span of 13 bases. Per the germline V gene, CDR1 is MNHEY and CDR2 is SMNVEV (reference sequence). Here the CDR3 DNA reads TGTGCCAGCAGTTTGCGTGGCCTAGAAGGCTACACCTTC. It translates to CASSLRGLEGYTF.

This clone was seen a handful of times. The chain has TRBV18 and TRBJ2-5; 14 bases are shared with TRBD2. The length of the CDR3 is 16 residues. The germline V gene encodes CDR1 KGHSH and CDR2 LQKENI. J was trimmed by 5 bases and V by 4 bases; bases with no gene match: 6. CDR3 residues: CASSLTSGRAGETQYF. The CDR3 DNA follows: TGTGCCAGCTCACTGACTAGCGGGAGGGCCGGCGAGACCCAGTACTTC.

The J gene is TRBJ1-5, the V gene TRBV29-1; D is possibly TRBD1 (5 bases). The V gene lost 4 bases and the J gene lost 1 base, with 8 bases spanning the gap. Germline V gene lookup returns CDR1 SQVTM and CDR2 ANQGSEA. The CDR3 runs 13 residues. CDR3 sequence reads: CSVGGGSNQPQHF. The CDR3, as DNA: TGCAGCGTTGGGGGGGGAAGCAATCAGCCCCAGCATTTT.

This rearrangement joins TRBV7-2 to TRBJ1-1; TRBD1 matches at 8 bases. Germline lookup yields CDR1 SGHTA and CDR2 FQGNSA. The CDR3 totals 15 residues. Trimming at V came to 1 base and at J to 5 bases, leaving 6 bases not matched to a gene. The CDR3 loop is CASSLDYRGTTEAFF. CDR3 nucleotide sequence: TGTGCCAGCAGCTTAGATTACAGGGGGACGACTGAAGCTTTCTTT.

The rearrangement links TRBV7-2 to TRBJ2-3; 9 bases line up with TRBD2. CDR1 is SGHTA, CDR2 FQGNSA, per germline. This CDR3 contains 15 residues. Unmatched junction bases numbered 7, after V lost 5 bases and J lost 4 bases. The CDR3 DNA sequence: TGTGCCAGCAGCCGGATAGCGGGAGAGGCAGATACGCAGTATTTT. Residues: CASSRIAGEADTQYF. Variable domain in full (rest from reference TRBV7-2 and TRBJ2-3): GAGVSQSPSNKVTEKGKDVELRCDPISGHTALYWYRQSLGQGLEFLIYFQGNSAPDKSGLPSDRFSAERTGGSVSTLTIQRTQQEDSAVYLCASSRIAGEADTQYFGPGTRLTVL.

V usage is TRBV7-9 and J usage is TRBJ1-2, with D tentatively TRBD1 (6 bases). CDR3 size: 13 residues. The V end was cut by 5 bases, the J end by 14 bases, with 21 bases between. CDR1 and CDR2 from the germline V gene are SEHNR and FQNEAQ (reference sequence). The chain's CDR3 is CASSQDRDTAWTF. DNA of the CDR3: TGTGCCAGCAGCCAAGACCGGGACACAGCCTGGACCTTC.

The chain couples TRBV6-1 to TRBJ1-1, with D tentatively TRBD1 (6 bases). The germline V gene has CDR1 MNHNS and CDR2 SASEGT. The V and J ends lost 4 bases and 5 bases respectively, with 23 bases between them. The CDR3 is 17 residues long. As DNA, the CDR3 is TGTGCCAGCAGTGCCTCGGACAGTCTGGAAACGGGAACTGAAGCTTTCTTT. Its translation: CASSASDSLETGTEAFF.

V usage is TRBV4-1 and J usage is TRBJ2-6; D perhaps matches TRBD1 (6 bases). The CDR3 loop spans 17 amino acids. V dropped 3 bases and J dropped 0 bases, with 12 bases sitting between them. Germline CDR1 MGHRA, CDR2 YSYEKL. In DNA, the CDR3 is TGCGCCAGCAGCCATGTATGGGGGCGCTCTGGGGCCAACGTCCTGACTTTC. Translation: CASSHVWGRSGANVLTF.

This chain links TRBV10-3 with TRBJ2-2, with 8 bases lining up with TRBD1. The CDR3 has 14 residues. CDR1 is ENHRY, CDR2 SYGVKD, per germline. The trim removed 4 bases at V and 4 bases at J, leaving 2 bases unmatched. CDR3: CAISGQGITGELFF. The DNA for the CDR3 is TGTGCCATCAGTGGACAGGGGATCACCGGGGAGCTGTTTTTT.

V gene TRBV19 combines with J gene TRBJ2-5; 9 nucleotides match TRBD1. Per germline, CDR1 LNHDA and CDR2 SQIVND (reference sequence). The CDR3 runs 16 residues. J lost 5 bases, V lost 0 bases, and 7 bases had no gene match. The CDR3 loop reads CASSIDRTGVGETQYF. CDR3 coding DNA: TGTGCCAGTAGTATAGATCGGACAGGGGTGGGGGAGACCCAGTACTTC.

This sequence joins TRBV2 and TRBJ1-1, with TRBD1 identical over 7 bases. Trimming cost V 0 bases and J 3 bases; bases outside gene matches: 1. The CDR3 is 14 residues long. CDR1 and CDR2 from the germline V gene are SNHLY and FYNNEI. The CDR3 DNA follows: TGTGCCAGCAGTGAAGCCGGGACAGACACTGAAGCTTTCTTT. Translating it yields CASSEAGTDTEAFF.

The rearrangement links TRBV4-1 to TRBJ2-5; D gene unclear. Between the trimmed V and J ends, which lost 0 bases and 2 bases, there was a span of 10 bases. The CDR3 is 15 amino acids. CDR1 is MGHRA, CDR2 YSYEKL, per germline. The DNA of the CDR3 is TGCGCCAGCAGCCAAGAGGGCCTGCCTCAAGAGACCCAGTACTTC. This gives the protein CASSQEGLPQETQYF.

V gene TRBV5-1 combines with J gene TRBJ2-5, with a tentative D call TRBD2 (5 bases). Between the trimmed V and J ends, which lost 0 bases and 5 bases, there was a span of 11 bases. Germline V gene sequence: CDR1 SGHRS, CDR2 YFSETQ. This CDR3 region has 14 residues. The chain's CDR3 is CASSLADSTETQYF. The CDR3 DNA is TGCGCCAGCAGCTTGGCGGACTCCACGGAGACCCAGTACTTC.

The genes are TRBV2 and TRBJ1-5; D uncertain. V was pared by 0 bases and J by 15 bases, with 12 bases between. The CDR3 length is 12 residues. The germline CDR1 and CDR2 sequences are SNHLY and FYNNEI. This CDR3 is CASSEALRVSHF. As DNA, the CDR3 is TGTGCCAGCAGTGAAGCGCTTCGGGTGTCGCATTTT.

The chain couples TRBV7-2 to TRBJ1-3; D is unclear. V was clipped by 6 bases and J by 0 bases, with 9 bases between them. CDR1 SGHTA and CDR2 FQGNSA come from the germline V gene. The length of the CDR3 is 14 residues. This chain's CDR3 is CASRPPGSGNTIYF. As DNA, the CDR3 is TGTGCCAGCAGGCCACCGGGCTCTGGAAACACCATATATTTT.

The chain carries TRBV6-4 and TRBJ1-2; TRBD1 agrees at 7 bases. The germline CDR1 and CDR2 sequences are MRHNA and SNTAGT. V was clipped by 0 bases and J by 7 bases; unmatched bases: 5. The CDR3 has 14 residues. CDR3 coding DNA: TGTGCCAGCAGTGACTCAAACAGGGGATCTGGCTACACCTTC. Translated, it gives CASSDSNRGSGYTF.

This chain uses TRBV5-8 with TRBJ2-5; the D gene is possibly TRBD2 (6 bases). The germline gives CDR1 SGHTS, CDR2 YDEGEE. The CDR3 has 17 residues. Trimming pared 1 base from V and 4 bases from J, leaving 20 bases between. This chain's CDR3 is CASSLRFGEAVGETQYF. The DNA of the CDR3 is TGTGCCAGCAGCTTGAGATTTGGGGAGGCGGTGGGAGAGACCCAGTACTTC. The full variable domain, completed using reference TRBV5-8 and TRBJ2-5, is EAGVTQSPTHLIKTRGQQATLRCSPISGHTSVYWYQQALGLGLQFLLWYDEGEERNRGNFPPRFSGRQFPNYSSELNVNALELEDSALYLCASSLRFGEAVGETQYFGPGTRLLVL.

The V and J genes are TRBV11-2 and TRBJ1-2; the D gene is possibly TRBD1 (5 bases). Trimming took off 5 bases at V and 0 bases at J, with 10 bases between the two ends. Per germline, CDR1 SGHAT and CDR2 FQNNGV. This CDR3 spans 14 amino acids. In DNA, the CDR3 is TGTGCCAGCAGCCCAGGGCCTACTAACTATGGCTACACCTTC. It is translated as CASSPGPTNYGYTF.

The J gene is TRBJ2-3, the V gene TRBV4-1, with 9 positions matching TRBD2. Germline lookup yields CDR1 MGHRA and CDR2 YSYEKL. V gave up 7 bases and J gave up 7 bases; unmatched junction bases: 12. This CDR3 is built from 15 residues. Here the CDR3 reads CASTLRAGGPYTQYF. CDR3 DNA: TGCGCCAGCACCTTACGGGCGGGAGGGCCATATACGCAGTATTTT.

The CDR3, as DNA: TGTGCCAGCAGCTTGGTCGGACTAGCGGGGGAGACCCAGTACTTC. It translates to CASSLVGLAGETQYF. The rearrangement uses TRBV7-2 and TRBJ2-5; TRBD2 agrees at 12 bases. The V and J ends lost 3 bases and 5 bases, in that order; junction bases with no gene match: 4. The CDR3 spans 15 residues. Germline V lookup: CDR1 SGHTA, CDR2 FQGNSA.